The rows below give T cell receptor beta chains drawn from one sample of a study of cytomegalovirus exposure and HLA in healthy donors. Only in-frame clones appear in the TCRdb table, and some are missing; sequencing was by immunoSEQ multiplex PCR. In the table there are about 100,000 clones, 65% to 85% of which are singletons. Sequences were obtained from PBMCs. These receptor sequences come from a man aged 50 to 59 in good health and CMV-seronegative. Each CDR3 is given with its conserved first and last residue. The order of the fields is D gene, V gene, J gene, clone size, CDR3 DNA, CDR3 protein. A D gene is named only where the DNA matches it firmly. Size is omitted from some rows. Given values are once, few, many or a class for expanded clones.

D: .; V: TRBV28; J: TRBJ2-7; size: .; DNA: TGTGCCAGCAGTTCTGGCCTCTCCAACGAGCAGTACTTC; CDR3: CASSSGLSNEQYF
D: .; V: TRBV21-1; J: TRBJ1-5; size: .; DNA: TGTGCCAGCAGCAAAGCTGGGGGAGGGCTACTTTTGGGTCAGCCCCAGCATTTT; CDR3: CASSKAGGGLLLGQPQHF
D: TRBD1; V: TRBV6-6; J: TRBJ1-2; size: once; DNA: TGTGCCAGCAGTCAGACAGGGGGCGCCGATGGCTACACCTTC; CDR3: CASSQTGGADGYTF
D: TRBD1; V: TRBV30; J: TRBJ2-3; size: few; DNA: TGTGCCTGGACTTGGACAGGATTCACAGATACGCAGTATTTT; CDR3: CAWTWTGFTDTQYF
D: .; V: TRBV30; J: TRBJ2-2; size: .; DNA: TGTGCCTGGAGGGAGGGGCGGAGGACCGGGGAGCTGTTTTTT; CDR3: CAWREGRRTGELFF
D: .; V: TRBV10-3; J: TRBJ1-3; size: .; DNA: TGTGCCATCAGTGGGGGCAGTGCCTCTGGAAACACCATATATTTT; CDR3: CAISGGSASGNTIYF
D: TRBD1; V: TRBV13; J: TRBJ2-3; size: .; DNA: TGTGCCAGCAGCCAGGGTGGGACAGGGGCAGATACGCAGTATTTT; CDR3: CASSQGGTGADTQYF
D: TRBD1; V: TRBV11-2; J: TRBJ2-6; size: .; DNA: TGTGCCAGCAGCTTAGGGGGGACAGGGGTAGTCTCTGGGGCCAACGTCCTGACTTTC; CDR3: CASSLGGTGVVSGANVLTF
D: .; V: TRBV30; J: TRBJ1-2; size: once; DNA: TGTGCCTGGAGTGTTCAGGTGGGCTACACCTTC; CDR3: CAWSVQVGYTF
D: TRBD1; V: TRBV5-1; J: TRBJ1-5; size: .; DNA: TGCGCCAGCAGCTTGGGGACAGGCTTAAGCAATCAGCCCCAGCATTTT; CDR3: CASSLGTGLSNQPQHF
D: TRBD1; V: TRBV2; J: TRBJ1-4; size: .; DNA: TGTGCCAGCAGTCAAGAGAAGACAGGGGCCGAAAAACTGTTTTTT; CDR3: CASSQEKTGAEKLFF
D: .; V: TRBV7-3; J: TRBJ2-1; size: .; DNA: TGTGCCAGCAGCTCCGATAGCGCAAACAATGAGCAGTTCTTC; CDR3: CASSSDSANNEQFF
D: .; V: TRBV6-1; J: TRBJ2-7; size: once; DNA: TGTGCCAGCAGTCACAACTACGAGCAGTACTTC; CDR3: CASSHNYEQYF
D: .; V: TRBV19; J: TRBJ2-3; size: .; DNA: TGTGCCAGTCGGGCCCCCGGGGGAGTCTCAGATACGCAGTATTTT; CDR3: CASRAPGGVSDTQYF
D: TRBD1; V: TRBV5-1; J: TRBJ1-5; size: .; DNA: TGCGCCAGCAGTTCGGACAGGGGAATGAAAGGCAATCAGCCCCAGCATTTT; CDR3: CASSSDRGMKGNQPQHF
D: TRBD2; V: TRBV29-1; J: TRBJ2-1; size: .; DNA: TGCAGCGTTTGCCTGGCGGGGGGGTCCAGCCATGAGCAGTTCTTC; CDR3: CSVCLAGGSSHEQFF
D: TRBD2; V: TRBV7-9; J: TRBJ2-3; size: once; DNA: TGTGCCAGCAGCCCCACGGGGGGGGTATCCACAGATACGCAGTATTTT; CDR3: CASSPTGGVSTDTQYF
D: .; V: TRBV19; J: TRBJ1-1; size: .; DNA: TGTGCCAGTAGTCTGGGGTCGGGAACCGGCACTGAAGCTTTCTTT; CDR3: CASSLGSGTGTEAFF
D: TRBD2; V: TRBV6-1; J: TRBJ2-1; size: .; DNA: TGTGCCAGCAGTGAAAGTATGGCGGGAGGGCCGCATGAGCAGTTCTTC; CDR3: CASSESMAGGPHEQFF
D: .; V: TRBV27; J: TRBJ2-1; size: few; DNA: TGTGCCAGCAGTCCCCAGGGCCAGGCCAAGAATGAGCAGTTCTTC; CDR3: CASSPQGQAKNEQFF
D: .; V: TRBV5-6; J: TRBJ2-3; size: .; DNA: TGTGCCAGCAGCTTCGACAGTACGGCCTCAGATACGCAGTATTTT; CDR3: CASSFDSTASDTQYF
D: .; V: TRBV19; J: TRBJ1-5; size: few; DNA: TGTGCCAGTAGTATAGCCCTCCTCCGGCAGCCCCAGCATTTT; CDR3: CASSIALLRQPQHF
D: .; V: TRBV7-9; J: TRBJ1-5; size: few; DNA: TGTGCCAGCAGCTACCAGAATCAGCCCCAGCATTTT; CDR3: CASSYQNQPQHF
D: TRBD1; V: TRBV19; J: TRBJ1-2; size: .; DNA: TGTGCCAGTAGTACCGACAGGGGTGTGTGGGGCTACACCTTC; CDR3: CASSTDRGVWGYTF
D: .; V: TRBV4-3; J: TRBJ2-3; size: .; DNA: TGCGCCAGCAGCGGACTGAGCACAGATACGCAGTATTTT; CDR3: CASSGLSTDTQYF
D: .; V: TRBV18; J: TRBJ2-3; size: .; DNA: TGTGCCAGCTCACCAGGCCCAAGCACAGATACGCAGTATTTT; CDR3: CASSPGPSTDTQYF
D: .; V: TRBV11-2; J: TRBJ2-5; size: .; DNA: TGTGCCAGCAGCCAGTACCAAGAGACCCAGTACTTC; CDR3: CASSQYQETQYF
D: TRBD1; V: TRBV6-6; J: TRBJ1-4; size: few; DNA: TGTGCCAGCAGTCTCGGACAGGGGAGGGGTGAAAAACTGTTTTTT; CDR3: CASSLGQGRGEKLFF
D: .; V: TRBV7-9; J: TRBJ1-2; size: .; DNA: TGTGCCAGCAGCGCAGACGGACTCGATGGCTACACCTTC; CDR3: CASSADGLDGYTF
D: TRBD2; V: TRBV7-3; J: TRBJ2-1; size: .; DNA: TGTGCCAGCAGCCTTAATAGCGGGGGGCCGGGTGAGCAGTTCTTC; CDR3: CASSLNSGGPGEQFF
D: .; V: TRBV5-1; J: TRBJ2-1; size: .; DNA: TGCGCCAGCAGTCCCCTGCCGGGAGCAACGTACAATGAGCAGTTCTTC; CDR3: CASSPLPGATYNEQFF
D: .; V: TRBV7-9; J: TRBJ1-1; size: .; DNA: TGTGCCAGCAGCTTAGTTCTGTCGGGGACTGAAGCTTTCTTT; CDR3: CASSLVLSGTEAFF
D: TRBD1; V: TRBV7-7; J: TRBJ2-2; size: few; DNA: TGTGCCAGCAGCTTGACAGGGAGCACCGGGGAGCTGTTTTTT; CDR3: CASSLTGSTGELFF
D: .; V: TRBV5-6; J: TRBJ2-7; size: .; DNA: TGTGCCAGCAGCTTGGGCCCTGGGAGCTCCTACGAGCAGTACTTC; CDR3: CASSLGPGSSYEQYF
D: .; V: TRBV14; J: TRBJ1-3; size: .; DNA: TGTGCCAGCAGCCAATTGAGTGCCGGAAACACCATATATTTT; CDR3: CASSQLSAGNTIYF
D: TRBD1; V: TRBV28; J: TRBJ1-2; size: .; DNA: TGTGCCAGCAGTTTGGGGACAGCGTATGGCTACACCTTC; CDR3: CASSLGTAYGYTF
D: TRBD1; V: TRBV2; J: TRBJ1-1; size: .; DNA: TGTGCCAGCACCCGGGACAGGGTAGACACTGAAGCTTTCTTT; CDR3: CASTRDRVDTEAFF
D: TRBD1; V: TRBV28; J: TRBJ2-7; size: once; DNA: TGTGCCAGCAGTGGGAGGACAGGGAAGTACGAGCAGTACTTC; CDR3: CASSGRTGKYEQYF
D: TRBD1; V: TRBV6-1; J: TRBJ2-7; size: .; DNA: TGTGCCAGCAGTGAGACAGGGGGCTTATACGAGCAGTACTTC; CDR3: CASSETGGLYEQYF
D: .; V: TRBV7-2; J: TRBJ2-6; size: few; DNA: TGTGCCAGCAGCACCCGACAAGCCAGCTCTGGGGCCAACGTCCTGACTTTC; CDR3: CASSTRQASSGANVLTF
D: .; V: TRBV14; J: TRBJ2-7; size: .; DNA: TGTGCCAGCAGCCAAGATCATCGAGGAACCTACGAGCGGTACTTC; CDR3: CASSQDHRGTYERYF
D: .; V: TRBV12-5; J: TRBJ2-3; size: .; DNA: TGTGCTAGTGGCCGCGGGACAGATACGCAGTATTTT; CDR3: CASGRGTDTQYF
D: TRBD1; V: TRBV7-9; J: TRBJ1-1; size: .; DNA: TGTGCCAGCAGGTCTGGACAGGACACTGAAGCTTTCTTT; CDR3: CASRSGQDTEAFF
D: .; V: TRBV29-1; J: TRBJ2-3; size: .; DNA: TGCAGCGTTGCGAAGACAGGATCAGATACGCAGTATTTT; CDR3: CSVAKTGSDTQYF
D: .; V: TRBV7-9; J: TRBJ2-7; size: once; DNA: TGTTCCAGCAGCCTTGAGAAGGAGCAGTACTTC; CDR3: CSSSLEKEQYF
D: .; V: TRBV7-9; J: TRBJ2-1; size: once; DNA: TGTGCCAGCAGCAAAGTGAGGGGGAGCTCCTACAATGAGCAGTTCTTC; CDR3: CASSKVRGSSYNEQFF
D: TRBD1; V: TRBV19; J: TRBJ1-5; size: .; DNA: TGTGCCAGTAAAAAAACAGGGGAAAGAAGCAATCAGCCCCAGCATTTT; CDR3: CASKKTGERSNQPQHF
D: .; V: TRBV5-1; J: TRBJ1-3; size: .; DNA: TGCGCCAGCAGCGTCGGAGACTCTGGAAACACCATATATTTT; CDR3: CASSVGDSGNTIYF
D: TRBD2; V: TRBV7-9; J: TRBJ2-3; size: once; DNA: TGTGCCAGCAGTATAGCGGGAGCGGGGGTAATAGATACGCAGTATTTT; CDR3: CASSIAGAGVIDTQYF
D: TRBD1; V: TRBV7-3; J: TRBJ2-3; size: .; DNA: TGTGCCAGCGGGGGACAGGGCACAGATACGCAGTATTTT; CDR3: CASGGQGTDTQYF
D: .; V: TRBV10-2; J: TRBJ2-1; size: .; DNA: TGCGCCAGCTGCCTAGAGAGGGGGGGGGACAATGAGCAGTTCTTC; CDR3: CASCLERGGDNEQFF
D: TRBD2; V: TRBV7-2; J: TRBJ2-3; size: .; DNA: TGTGCCAGCAGCTTACGATTAGCGGGGCACACAGATACGCAGTATTTT; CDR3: CASSLRLAGHTDTQYF
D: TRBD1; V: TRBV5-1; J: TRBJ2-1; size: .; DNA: TGCGCCAGCAGCACCGGACAGGTCGTAGGCAATGAGCAGTTCTTC; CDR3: CASSTGQVVGNEQFF
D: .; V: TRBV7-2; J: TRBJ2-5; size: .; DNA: TGTGCCAGCAGCTTATTGCGTTCAGAGACCCAGTACTTC; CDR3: CASSLLRSETQYF
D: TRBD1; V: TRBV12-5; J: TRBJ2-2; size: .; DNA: TGTGCTAGTGCCTTGGACAGGGTCGACACCGGGGAGCTGTTTTTT; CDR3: CASALDRVDTGELFF
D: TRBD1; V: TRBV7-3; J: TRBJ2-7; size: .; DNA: TGTGCCAGCAGCTTAAGACAGGGGACCGAGCAGTACTTC; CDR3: CASSLRQGTEQYF
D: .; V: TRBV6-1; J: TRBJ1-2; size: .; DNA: TGTGCCAGCAAGGACAGACTTAGCTATGGCTACACCTTC; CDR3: CASKDRLSYGYTF
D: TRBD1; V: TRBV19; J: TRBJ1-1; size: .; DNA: TGTGCCAGTAAGACAGGGGCAACTGAAGCTTTCTTT; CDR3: CASKTGATEAFF
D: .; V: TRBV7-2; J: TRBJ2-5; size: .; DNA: TGTGCCAGCAGCCCCAGGGCCGGGCTAGAGACCCAGTACTTC; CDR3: CASSPRAGLETQYF